One sample yielded the 19 T cell receptor beta chains listed below, sequenced in a study of early T cells in non-severe SARS-CoV-2 infection. TCRdb re-called the 5' RACE reads with MiXCR, one entry per CDR3 protein. The table lists 20,000 to 25,000 distinct CDR3 sequences, approximately 4.5% of them singletons. Sequencing input: whole blood. Receptors originate from an adult who was a healthcare worker with PCR-confirmed SARS-CoV-2 infection or an uninfected control (not recorded which).

This clonotype was seen repeatedly, ten times or more. The chain employs TRBV5-1 and TRBJ2-1; TRBD1 matches 11 bases. Germline V gives CDR1 SGHRS, CDR2 YFSETQ. The V segment lost 3 bases and the J segment 9 bases; nucleotides outside the gene matches: 2. The CDR3 length is 13 residues. CDR3 region: CASSWTGGAEQFF. DNA for the CDR3: TGCGCCAGCAGCTGGACAGGGGGCGCTGAGCAGTTCTTC.

This clonotype has ten or more counts. The genes are TRBV5-6 and TRBJ1-2, with D hard to call. Trimming shortened V by 0 bases and J by 7 bases, and 7 bases separated the two germline ends. This CDR3 comprises 12 residues. Germline CDR1 and CDR2: SGHDT and YYEEEE. The CDR3 DNA follows: TGTGCCAGCAGCTTGGAAGCTTCTGGCTACACCTTC. Protein product: CASSLEASGYTF.

This clonotype has a count of ten or more. V is TRBV4-1 and J is TRBJ1-2; D ambiguous. Trimming removed 4 bases at V and 6 bases at J, with 9 bases between. This CDR3 spans 12 amino acids. CDR1 is MGHRA and CDR2 is YSYEKL in the germline V gene. CDR3 protein: CASSLDFDGYTF. In DNA, the CDR3 is TGCGCCAGCAGCCTCGATTTCGATGGCTACACCTTC.

This clonotype was seen many times. The J gene is TRBJ2-1, the V gene TRBV5-1; TRBD1 matches 9 bases. The CDR3 length is 14 residues. CDR1 is SGHRS and CDR2 is YFSETQ in the germline V gene. V lost 1 base, J lost 12 bases, and 8 bases stayed unmatched. The CDR3 sequence is CASSLNGQGLGQFF. As DNA, the CDR3 is TGCGCCAGCAGCTTGAACGGACAGGGGCTTGGGCAGTTCTTC.

This clonotype was found many times. This chain links TRBV5-1 with TRBJ2-5, with D perhaps matching TRBD1 (6 bases). The CDR3 loop spans 13 amino acids. Trimming stripped 3 bases from V and 5 bases from J, with 11 bases between. Germline values: CDR1 SGHRS, CDR2 YFSETQ. The CDR3 region has the DNA TGCGCCAGCAGCTGGGACATAGGGGAGACCCAGTACTTC. Its translation: CASSWDIGETQYF.

This clonotype appeared many times. The V and J genes are TRBV7-9 and TRBJ1-4; D possibly corresponds to TRBD1 (6 bases). V dropped 3 bases and J dropped 7 bases, with 15 bases sitting between them. The CDR3 covers 15 residues. The germline V gene encodes CDR1 SEHNR and CDR2 FQNEAQ (reference sequence). The CDR3 DNA reads TGTGCCAGCAGCTTTGCCGGACAGCCGGGTGAAAAACTGTTTTTT. It is translated as CASSFAGQPGEKLFF.

Here the CDR3 DNA reads TGCAGTGTTCGGATTTCGCGCACTGAAGCTTTCTTT. Amino acid sequence: CSVRISRTEAFF. This chain links TRBV20-1 with TRBJ1-1, with D unresolved. Germline CDR1 DFQATT, CDR2 SNEGSKA (reference sequence). Deletions cut 7 bases from V and 4 bases from J, with 13 bases between. The CDR3 has 12 amino acids.

In its sample, this clonotype was seen many times. J is TRBJ2-1 and V is TRBV20-1; 14 bases are shared with TRBD2. The V and J ends lost 1 base and 8 bases, in that order; junction bases with no gene match: 10. This CDR3 comprises 17 residues. Germline V gene sequence: CDR1 DFQATT, CDR2 SNEGSKA (reference sequence). The DNA of the CDR3 is TGCAGTGCTAGAGCCTTCAGACTAGCGGGGGGGCTGTATGAGCAGTTCTTC. This sequence encodes CSARAFRLAGGLYEQFF.

This clonotype showed up just a few times. The chain employs TRBV20-1 and TRBJ2-3; the D is unclear. Germline V gene data show CDR1 as DFQATT and CDR2 as SNEGSKA (reference sequence). The CDR3 contains 12 residues. Trimming removed 2 bases at V and 1 base at J, with 4 bases between. In DNA, the CDR3 is TGCAGTGCTAGATTCGGCACAGATACGCAGTATTTT. This translates into CSARFGTDTQYF.

The chain is built from TRBV12-3 or TRBV12-4 and TRBJ2-7; 8 bases map to TRBD2. This CDR3 contains 14 residues. V lost 1 base and J lost 4; bases outside the gene matches: 3. The CDR3, as DNA: TGTGCCAGCAGTTTAGTCGGGGGGGCTTACGAGCAGTACTTC. It encodes CASSLVGGAYEQYF.

This clonotype was seen ten or more times. The rearrangement links TRBV5-6 to TRBJ2-2; TRBD2 aligns across 7 bases. The trim removed 3 bases at V and 4 bases at J, leaving 6 bases unmatched. The CDR3 covers 15 residues. Germline CDR1 and CDR2: SGHDT and YYEEEE. Here the CDR3 reads CASSYAGTITGELFF. CDR3 coding DNA: TGTGCCAGCAGCTACGCCGGGACTATCACCGGGGAGCTGTTTTTT.

This sequence joins TRBV20-1 and TRBJ2-3; D remains ambiguous. The V end was cut by 6 bases, the J end by 6 bases, with 16 bases between. This CDR3 has 13 residues. The germline CDR1 and CDR2 sequences are DFQATT and SNEGSKA (reference sequence). In DNA form, the CDR3 reads TGCAGTGCATCGGCGCCGGCTGTGGATACGCAGTATTTT. This gives the protein CSASAPAVDTQYF.

This clonotype has ten or more counts. V gene TRBV18 combines with J gene TRBJ2-3, with D uncertain. There are 14 residues in the CDR3. Germline V gene data show CDR1 as KGHSH and CDR2 as LQKENI. Trimming removed 9 bases from V and 3 bases from J, with 16 bases in between. CDR3 DNA: TGTGCCAGTTCCCCCCCGACGAGGACAGATACGCAGTATTTT. This codes for CASSPPTRTDTQYF.

By share of the sample, this clonotype is medium-sized. The rearrangement joins TRBV4-2 to TRBJ2-3; TRBD2 matches 13 bases. Trimming cost V 3 bases and J 4 bases; bases outside gene matches: 4. This CDR3 contains 16 residues. Germline loops: CDR1 LGHNA, CDR2 YNFKEQ. The CDR3 DNA follows: TGTGCCAGCAGCCATGCAACTAGCGGGGGGGCAGATACGCAGTATTTT. Protein: CASSHATSGGADTQYF.

This clonotype has at least ten counts. The rearrangement links TRBV6-2 or TRBV6-3 to TRBJ1-1; D possibly corresponds to TRBD1 (5 bases). Germline V CDR1 and CDR2: MNHEY, SVGEGT. The V and J ends lost 10 bases and 11 bases respectively, with 20 bases between them. This CDR3 has 12 residues. The CDR3 is CATERIGAVAFF. In nucleotides, the CDR3 is TGTGCCACGGAAAGGATTGGGGCTGTTGCTTTCTTT.

The rearrangement links TRBV20-1 to TRBJ1-4; 7 bases agree with TRBD1. This CDR3 is built from 15 residues. CDR1 is DFQATT and CDR2 is SNEGSKA in the germline V gene (reference sequence). The trim removed 3 bases at V and 5 bases at J, leaving 9 bases unmatched. CDR3 protein: CSARGQHNDNEKLFF. Here the CDR3 DNA reads TGCAGTGCTAGGGGACAGCACAACGACAATGAAAAACTGTTTTTT.

This clonotype was observed many times. The rearrangement uses TRBV29-1 and TRBJ2-3; D is possibly TRBD2 (7 bases). The V gene's germline CDR1 is SQVTM and CDR2 ANQGSEA. Trimming left V 4 bases short and J 5 bases short, with 13 bases between. This CDR3 has 13 amino acids. The CDR3 here is CSVAAGAGDTQYF. Here the CDR3 DNA reads TGCAGCGTTGCCGCGGGGGCGGGAGATACGCAGTATTTT.

This clonotype has a count of ten or more. V and J are TRBV27 and TRBJ2-2; unclear D gene. Germline V lookup: CDR1 MNHEY, CDR2 SMNVEV (reference sequence). The CDR3 is 14 amino acids. Between the trimmed V and J ends, which lost 8 bases and 7 bases, there was a span of 17 bases. In nucleotides, the CDR3 is TGTGCCAGCCAAAAGGGCTTTGGCGTCGGGGAGCTGTTTTTT. This codes for CASQKGFGVGELFF.

V usage is TRBV6-2 or TRBV6-3 and J usage is TRBJ2-2; perhaps TRBD2 as D (5 bases). Germline V lookup: CDR1 MNHEY, CDR2 SVGEGT. The CDR3 spans 13 residues. V lost 10 bases and J lost 2, with 11 bases in between. CDR3 sequence (DNA): TGTGCCATACGCGGACTCAACACCGGGGAGCTGTTTTTT. As protein: CAIRGLNTGELFF.